This TCR beta chain originates from a study of T cell responses to AZD1222 COVID-19 vaccine. Study-wide findings and caveats: No day 14 peak samples; only post-peak repertoires were characterized.

The table came from immunoSEQ multiplex PCR; TCRdb's copy has only in-frame clones and leaves some out. The sample shows around 150,000 clones, about 92% of them seen only once. Note on this clone: Its specificity is not known.

Germline loops: CDR1 MNHEY, CDR2 SVGAGI. The CDR3 consists of 12 residues. V trimming: 5 bases; J trimming: 9 bases; junction bases outside the gene matches: 4. Sample: peripheral blood, taken on day 0 of AZD1222 vaccination. The chain combines TRBV6-5 with TRBJ1-1; 9 nucleotides align to TRBD1. The receptor's source is an adult in good health. CDR3 in amino acids: CASSHGTGKAFF. The DNA for the CDR3 is TGTGCCAGCAGTCACGGGACAGGGAAAGCTTTCTTT.